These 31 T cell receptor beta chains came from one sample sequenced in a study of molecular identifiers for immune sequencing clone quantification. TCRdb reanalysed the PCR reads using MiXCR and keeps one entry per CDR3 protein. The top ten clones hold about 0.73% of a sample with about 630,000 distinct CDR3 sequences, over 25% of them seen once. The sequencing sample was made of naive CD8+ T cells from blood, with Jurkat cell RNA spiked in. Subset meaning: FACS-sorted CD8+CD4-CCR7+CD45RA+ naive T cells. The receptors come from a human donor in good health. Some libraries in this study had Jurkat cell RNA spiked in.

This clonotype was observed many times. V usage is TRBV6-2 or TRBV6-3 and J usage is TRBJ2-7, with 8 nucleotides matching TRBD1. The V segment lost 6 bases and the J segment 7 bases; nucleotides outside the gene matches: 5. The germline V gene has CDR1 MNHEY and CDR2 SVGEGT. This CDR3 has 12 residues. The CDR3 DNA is TGTGCCAGCAGCCCGGACAGGGCGGAGCAGTACTTC. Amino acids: CASSPDRAEQYF.

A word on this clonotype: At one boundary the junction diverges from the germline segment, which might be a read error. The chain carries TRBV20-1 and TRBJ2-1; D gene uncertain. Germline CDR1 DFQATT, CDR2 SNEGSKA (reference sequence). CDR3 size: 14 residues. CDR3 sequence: CSARPSRSYNAQFF. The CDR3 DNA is TGCAGTGCGCGGCCCTCCCGCTCCTACAATGCGCAGTTCTTC.

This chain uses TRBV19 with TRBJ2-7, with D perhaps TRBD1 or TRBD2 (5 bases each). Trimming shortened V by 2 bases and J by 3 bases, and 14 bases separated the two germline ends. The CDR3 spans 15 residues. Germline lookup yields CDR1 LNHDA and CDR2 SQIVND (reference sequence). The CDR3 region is CASSITGDVFYEQYF. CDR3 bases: TGTGCCAGTAGTATAACCGGGGACGTCTTCTACGAGCAGTACTTC.

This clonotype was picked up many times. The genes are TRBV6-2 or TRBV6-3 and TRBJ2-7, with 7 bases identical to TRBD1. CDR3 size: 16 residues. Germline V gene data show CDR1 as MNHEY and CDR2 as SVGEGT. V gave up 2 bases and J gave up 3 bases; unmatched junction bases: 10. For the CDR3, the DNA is TGTGCCAGCAGTTACCCCGGGCAGGGGGTACGCTACGAGCAGTACTTC. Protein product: CASSYPGQGVRYEQYF.

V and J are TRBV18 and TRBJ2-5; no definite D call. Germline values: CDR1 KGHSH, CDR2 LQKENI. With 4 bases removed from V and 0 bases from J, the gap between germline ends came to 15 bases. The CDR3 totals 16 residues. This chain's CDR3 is CASSRGRRLNQETQYF. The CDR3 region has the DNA TGTGCCAGCTCACGAGGACGCAGGCTCAACCAAGAGACCCAGTACTTC.

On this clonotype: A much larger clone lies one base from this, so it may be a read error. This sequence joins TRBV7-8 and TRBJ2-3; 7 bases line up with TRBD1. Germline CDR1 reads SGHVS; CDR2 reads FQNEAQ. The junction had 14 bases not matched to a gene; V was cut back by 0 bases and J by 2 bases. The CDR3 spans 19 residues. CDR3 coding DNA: TGTGCCAGCAGCTTAGCGTGGAGTCTCGGGGACAGAGACACAGATACGCAGTATTTT. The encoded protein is CASSLAWSLGDRDTDTQYF.

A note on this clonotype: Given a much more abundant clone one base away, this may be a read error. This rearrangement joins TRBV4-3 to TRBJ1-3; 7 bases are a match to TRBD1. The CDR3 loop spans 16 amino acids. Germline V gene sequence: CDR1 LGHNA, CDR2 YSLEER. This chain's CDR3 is CASSRIQGPAGSTIYF. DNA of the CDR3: TGCGCCAGCAGCCGAATACAGGGGCCAGCTGGAAGCACCATATATTTT.

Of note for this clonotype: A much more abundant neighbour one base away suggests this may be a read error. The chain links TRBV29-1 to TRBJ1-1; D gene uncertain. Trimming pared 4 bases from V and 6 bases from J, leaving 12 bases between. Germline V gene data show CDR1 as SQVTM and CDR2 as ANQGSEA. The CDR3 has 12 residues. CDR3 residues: CSVAAVDSEAFF. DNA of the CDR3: TGCAGCGTTGCGGCAGTTGACTCTGAAGCTTTCTTT.

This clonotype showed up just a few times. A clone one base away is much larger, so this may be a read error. CDR3 in amino acids: CSVPGPAFRETQYF. CDR3 sequence (DNA): TGCAGCGTTCCGGGGCCAGCCTTTCGAGAGACCCAGTACTTC. The rearrangement uses TRBV29-1 and TRBJ2-5; either TRBD1 or TRBD2 may supply D (5 bases each). The CDR3 extends over 14 amino acids. Looked up from germline, CDR1 is SQVTM and CDR2 is ANQGSEA. V lost 5 bases and J lost 4, with 17 bases in between.

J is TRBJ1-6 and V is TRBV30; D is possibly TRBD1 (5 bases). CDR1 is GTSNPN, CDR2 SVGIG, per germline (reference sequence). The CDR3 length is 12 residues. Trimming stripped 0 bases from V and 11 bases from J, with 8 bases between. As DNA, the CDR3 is TGTGCCTGGAGTGTACAGGTGCCACCCCTCCACTTT. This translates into CAWSVQVPPLHF. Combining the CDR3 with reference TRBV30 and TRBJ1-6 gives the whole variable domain SQTIHQWPATLVQPVGSPLSLECTVEGTSNPNLYWYRQAAGRGLQLLFYSVGIGQISSEVPQNLSASRPQDRQFILSSKKLLLSDSGFYLCAWSVQVPPLHFGNGTRLTVT.

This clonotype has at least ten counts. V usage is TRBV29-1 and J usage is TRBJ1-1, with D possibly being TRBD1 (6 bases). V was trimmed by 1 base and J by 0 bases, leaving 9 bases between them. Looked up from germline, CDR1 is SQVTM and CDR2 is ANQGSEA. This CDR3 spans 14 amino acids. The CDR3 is CSVEGGPLNTEAFF. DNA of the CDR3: TGCAGCGTTGAAGGGGGGCCTCTGAACACTGAAGCTTTCTTT.

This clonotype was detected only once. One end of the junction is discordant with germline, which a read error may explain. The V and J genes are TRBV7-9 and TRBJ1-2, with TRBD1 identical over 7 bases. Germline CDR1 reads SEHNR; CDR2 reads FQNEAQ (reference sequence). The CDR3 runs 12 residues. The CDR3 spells CAGTGEAYGYAF. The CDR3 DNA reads TGTGCCGGTACAGGGGAGGCCTATGGCTACGCCTTC.

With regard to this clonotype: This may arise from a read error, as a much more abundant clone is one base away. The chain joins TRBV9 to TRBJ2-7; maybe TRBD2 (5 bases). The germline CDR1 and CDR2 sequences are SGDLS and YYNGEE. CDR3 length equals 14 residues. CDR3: CASSPDGLSYKQYF. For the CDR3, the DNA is TGTGCCAGCAGCCCGGACGGACTCTCCTACAAGCAGTACTTC.

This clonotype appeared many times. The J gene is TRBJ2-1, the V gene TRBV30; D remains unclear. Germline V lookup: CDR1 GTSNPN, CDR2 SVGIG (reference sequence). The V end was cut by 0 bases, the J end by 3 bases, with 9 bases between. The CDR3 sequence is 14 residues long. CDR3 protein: CAWSVLPSYNEQFF. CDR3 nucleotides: TGTGCCTGGAGTGTATTGCCTAGCTACAATGAGCAGTTCTTC.

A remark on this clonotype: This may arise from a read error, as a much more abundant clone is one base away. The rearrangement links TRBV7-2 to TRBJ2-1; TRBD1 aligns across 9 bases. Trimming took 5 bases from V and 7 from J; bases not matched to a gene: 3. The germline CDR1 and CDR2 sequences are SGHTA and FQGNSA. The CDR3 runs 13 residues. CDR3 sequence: CASSDRGRNEQFF. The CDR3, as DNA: TGTGCCAGCAGCGACAGGGGGAGGAATGAGCAGTTCTTC.

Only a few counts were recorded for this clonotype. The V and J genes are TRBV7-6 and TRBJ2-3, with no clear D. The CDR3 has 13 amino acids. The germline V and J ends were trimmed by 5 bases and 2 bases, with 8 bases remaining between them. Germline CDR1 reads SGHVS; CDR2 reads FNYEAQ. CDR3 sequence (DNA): TGTGCCAGCAGCGGGTCCTACACAGATACGCAGTATTTT. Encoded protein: CASSGSYTDTQYF.

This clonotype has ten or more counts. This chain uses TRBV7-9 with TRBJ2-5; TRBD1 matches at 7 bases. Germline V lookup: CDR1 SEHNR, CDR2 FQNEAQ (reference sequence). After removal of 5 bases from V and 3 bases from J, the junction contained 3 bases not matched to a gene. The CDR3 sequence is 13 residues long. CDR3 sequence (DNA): TGTGCCAGCAGCGGACAGGTCGAAGAGACCCAGTACTTC. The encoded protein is CASSGQVEETQYF.

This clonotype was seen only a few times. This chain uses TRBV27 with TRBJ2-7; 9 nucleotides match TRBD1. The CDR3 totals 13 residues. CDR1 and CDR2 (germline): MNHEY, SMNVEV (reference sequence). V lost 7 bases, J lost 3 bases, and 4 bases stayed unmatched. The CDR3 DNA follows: TGTGCCAGCAAGACAGGGGGGGGCTACGAGCAGTACTTC. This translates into CASKTGGGYEQYF.

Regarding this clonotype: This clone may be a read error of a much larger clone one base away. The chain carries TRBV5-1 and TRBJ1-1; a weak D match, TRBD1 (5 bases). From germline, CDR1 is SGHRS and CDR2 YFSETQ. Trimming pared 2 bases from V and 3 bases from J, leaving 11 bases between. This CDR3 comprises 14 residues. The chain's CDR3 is CASSFGTLDTEAFF. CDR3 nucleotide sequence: TGCGCCAGCAGCTTTGGGACCCTGGACACTGAAGCTTTCTTT.

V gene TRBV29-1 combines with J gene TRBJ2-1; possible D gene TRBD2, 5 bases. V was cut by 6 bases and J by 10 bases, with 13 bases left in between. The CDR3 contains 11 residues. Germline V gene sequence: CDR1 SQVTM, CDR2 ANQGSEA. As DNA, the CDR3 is TGCAGCGTCGAGCGACGGAGGGAGCAGTTCTTC. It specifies CSVERRREQFF.

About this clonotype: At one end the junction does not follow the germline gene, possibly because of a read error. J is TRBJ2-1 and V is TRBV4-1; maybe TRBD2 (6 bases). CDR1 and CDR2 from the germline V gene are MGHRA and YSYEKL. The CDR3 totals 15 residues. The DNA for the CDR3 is TGCGCCAGCAACCAAGATCCGGGAGTCTACAATGAGCAGTTCTTC. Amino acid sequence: CASNQDPGVYNEQFF.

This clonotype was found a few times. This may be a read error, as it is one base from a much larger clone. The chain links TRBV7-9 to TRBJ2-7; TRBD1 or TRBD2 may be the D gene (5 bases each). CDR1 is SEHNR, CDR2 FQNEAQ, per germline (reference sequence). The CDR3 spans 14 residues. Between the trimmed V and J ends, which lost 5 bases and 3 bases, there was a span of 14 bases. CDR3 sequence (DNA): TGTGCCAGCAGCGCGACCGGGGCTCTCTACGAGCAGTACTTC. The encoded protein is CASSATGALYEQYF.

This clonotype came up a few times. The CDR3 reads CSARVPSSYEQYF. CDR3 in DNA: TGCAGTGCTAGAGTGCCCTCTAGCTACGAGCAGTACTTC. The chain uses TRBV20-1 and TRBJ2-7; D remains unclear. The CDR3 loop spans 13 amino acids. Germline CDR1 is DFQATT and CDR2 is SNEGSKA (reference sequence). The V end lost 1 base, the J end lost 3 bases, and 10 bases lay between the germline ends.

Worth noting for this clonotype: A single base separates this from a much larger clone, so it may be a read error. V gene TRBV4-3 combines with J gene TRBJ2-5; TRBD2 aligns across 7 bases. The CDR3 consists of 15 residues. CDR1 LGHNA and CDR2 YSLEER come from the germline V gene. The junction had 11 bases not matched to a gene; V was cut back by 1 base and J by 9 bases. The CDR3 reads CASSQGASGEEPQYF. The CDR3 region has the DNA TGCGCCAGCAGCCAAGGAGCTAGCGGTGAGGAGCCCCAGTACTTC.

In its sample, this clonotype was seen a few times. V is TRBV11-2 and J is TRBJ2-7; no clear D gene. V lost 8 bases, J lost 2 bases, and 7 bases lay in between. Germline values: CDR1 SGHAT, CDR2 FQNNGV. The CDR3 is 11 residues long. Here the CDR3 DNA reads TGTGCCAGCCGAACCCCCTACGAGCAGTACTTC. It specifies CASRTPYEQYF.

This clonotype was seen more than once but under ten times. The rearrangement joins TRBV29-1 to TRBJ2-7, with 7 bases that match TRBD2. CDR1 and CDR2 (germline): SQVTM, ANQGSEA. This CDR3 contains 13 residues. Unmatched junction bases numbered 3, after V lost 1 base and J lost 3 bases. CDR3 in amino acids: CSVEGGSLYEQYF. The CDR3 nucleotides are TGCAGCGTTGAAGGCGGGAGTCTCTACGAGCAGTACTTC.

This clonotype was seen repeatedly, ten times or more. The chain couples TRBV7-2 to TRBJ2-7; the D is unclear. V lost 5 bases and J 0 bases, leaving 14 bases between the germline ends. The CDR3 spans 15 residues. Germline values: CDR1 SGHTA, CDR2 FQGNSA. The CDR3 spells CASSPPGRTSYEQYF. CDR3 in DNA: TGTGCCAGCAGCCCCCCCGGGCGGACCTCCTACGAGCAGTACTTC.

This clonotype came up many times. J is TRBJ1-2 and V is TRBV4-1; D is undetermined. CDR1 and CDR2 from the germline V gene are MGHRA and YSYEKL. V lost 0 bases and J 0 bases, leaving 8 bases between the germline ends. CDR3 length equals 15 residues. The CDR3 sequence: CASSQESRTNYGYTF. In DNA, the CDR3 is TGCGCCAGCAGCCAAGAAAGTAGAACTAACTATGGCTACACCTTC.

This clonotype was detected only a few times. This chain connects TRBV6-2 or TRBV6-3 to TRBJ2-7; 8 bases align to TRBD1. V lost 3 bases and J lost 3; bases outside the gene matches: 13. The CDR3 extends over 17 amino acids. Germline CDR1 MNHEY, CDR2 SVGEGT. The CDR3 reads CASSYLGSGQVGYEQYF. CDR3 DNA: TGTGCCAGCAGTTATCTGGGCTCGGGACAGGTCGGCTACGAGCAGTACTTC.

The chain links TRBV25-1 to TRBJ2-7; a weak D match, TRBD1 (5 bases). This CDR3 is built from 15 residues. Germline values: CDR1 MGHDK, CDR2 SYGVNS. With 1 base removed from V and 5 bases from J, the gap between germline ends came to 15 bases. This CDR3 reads CASSELKGSIHEQYF. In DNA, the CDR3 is TGTGCCAGCAGTGAATTAAAGGGGTCCATCCACGAGCAGTACTTC.

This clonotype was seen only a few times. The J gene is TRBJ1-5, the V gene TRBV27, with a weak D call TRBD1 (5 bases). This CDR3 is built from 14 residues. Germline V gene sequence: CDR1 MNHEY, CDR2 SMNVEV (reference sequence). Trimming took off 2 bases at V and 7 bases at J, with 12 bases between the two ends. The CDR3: CASSLPGRGQPQHF. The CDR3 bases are TGTGCCAGCAGTTTACCGGGAAGGGGACAGCCCCAGCATTTT.